Listed here are 16 T cell receptor beta chains from one sample, sequenced in a study of blood T cell repertoires in COVID-19. Sequencing was performed with immunoSEQ multiplex PCR; in TCRdb, only in-frame clones are kept and a portion is missing. The data hold tens of thousands of clones, with almost 90% observed a single time. The sample consisted of peripheral blood. Receptor source: a man between 60 and 75 years old with active COVID-19.

V is TRBV25-1 and J is TRBJ2-7, with 7 positions matching TRBD1. After removal of 6 bases from V and 2 bases from J, the junction contained 4 bases not matched to a gene. Germline V lookup: CDR1 MGHDK, CDR2 SYGVNS. This CDR3 has 13 residues. Written as DNA, the CDR3 is TGTGCCAGCAGGGAGACAGGGACCTACGAGCAGTACTTC. Translating gives CASRETGTYEQYF.

The rearrangement links TRBV7-3 to TRBJ2-3; D is ambiguous. V gave up 1 base and J gave up 8 bases, with 13 bases separating them. The CDR3 covers 14 residues. Germline assignment: CDR1 SGHTA and CDR2 FQGTGA. CDR3 in DNA: TGTGCCAGCAGCTTAAACGCACCTATGTCTACGCAGTATTTT. The encoded protein is CASSLNAPMSTQYF.

This chain links TRBV6-1 with TRBJ2-7; D remains unclear. The CDR3 is 13 residues long. Germline loops: CDR1 MNHNS, CDR2 SASEGT. Trimming cost V 2 bases and J 2 bases, with 7 bases left between them. The CDR3 sequence is CASSESPTYEQYF. The DNA for the CDR3 is TGTGCCAGCAGTGAATCCCCTACCTACGAGCAGTACTTC.

This clone was found once. This chain connects TRBV5-1 to TRBJ2-2; 8 bases map to TRBD2. Germline lookup yields CDR1 SGHRS and CDR2 YFSETQ. The trim removed 2 bases at V and 0 bases at J, leaving 3 bases unmatched. CDR3 length equals 16 residues. The CDR3 DNA follows: TGCGCCAGCAGCTTCAGCGGGAGTACGAACACCGGGGAGCTGTTTTTT. Translating gives CASSFSGSTNTGELFF.

The chain joins TRBV18 to TRBJ2-7; TRBD1 matches at 7 bases. The CDR3 runs to 15 residues. Germline-derived CDR1 and CDR2 are KGHSH and LQKENI. V lost 3 bases and J lost 2; bases outside the gene matches: 7. CDR3 amino acids: CASSPATGITYEQYF. The CDR3 coding sequence is TGTGCCAGCTCACCCGCGACAGGGATTACCTACGAGCAGTACTTC. The full variable domain, completed using reference TRBV18 and TRBJ2-7, is NAGVMQNPRHLVRRRGQEARLRCSPMKGHSHVYWYRQLPEEGLKFMVYLQKENIIDESGMPKERFSAEFPKEGPSILRIQQVVRGDSAAYFCASSPATGITYEQYFGPGTRLTVT.

V gene TRBV4-2 combines with J gene TRBJ2-1; TRBD2 is a possible D gene (5 bases). V was cut by 1 base and J by 2 bases, with 6 bases left in between. The CDR3 sequence is 14 residues long. CDR1 and CDR2 from the germline V gene are LGHNA and YNFKEQ. CDR3 bases: TGTGCCAGCAGCCAAGGGCGGGCCTACAATGAGCAGTTCTTC. It yields the protein CASSQGRAYNEQFF.

J is TRBJ2-1 and V is TRBV3-1 (or the pseudogene TRBV3-2), with a weak D call TRBD2 (5 bases). The CDR3 has 15 amino acids. Trimming took 6 bases from V and 2 from J, leaving 14 bases between them. Per the germline V gene, CDR1 is LGHDT and CDR2 is YNNKEL (reference sequence). CDR3 in DNA: TGTGCCAGCAGTCGATTTTCCGGGGCCTACAATGAGCAGTTCTTC. Translation: CASSRFSGAYNEQFF.

This rearrangement joins TRBV15 to TRBJ2-7; TRBD2 aligns across 7 bases. The CDR3 is 15 amino acids. V dropped 1 base and J dropped 1; count of bases not matched to a gene: 4. Germline CDR1 and CDR2: LNHNV and YYDKDF (reference sequence). This CDR3 reads CATSRGRGVSYEQYF. Here the CDR3 DNA reads TGTGCCACCAGCAGAGGCCGGGGGGTTTCCTACGAGCAGTACTTC.

This chain joins TRBV3-1 (or the pseudogene TRBV3-2) and TRBJ2-1; 9 bases match TRBD1. The CDR3 totals 16 residues. Germline V CDR1 and CDR2: LGHDT, YNNKEL (reference sequence). V lost 4 bases to trimming and J lost 3 bases; unmatched junction nucleotides: 7. The CDR3, as DNA: TGTGCCAGCAGCCGATCGGACAGGGGCAACTACAATGAGCAGTTCTTC. This gives the protein CASSRSDRGNYNEQFF.

The genes are TRBV10-3 and TRBJ1-5; D is perhaps TRBD1 (6 bases). The CDR3 extends over 20 amino acids. Germline loops: CDR1 ENHRY, CDR2 SYGVKD. V was trimmed by 0 bases and J by 3 bases, leaving 24 bases between them. In DNA, the CDR3 is TGTGCCATCAGTGAGTCAGGCAGGGGAGTCCAATATGGCCCCAATCAGCCCCAGCATTTT. Translated: CAISESGRGVQYGPNQPQHF.

This chain connects TRBV13 to TRBJ2-4; no clear D. CDR1 PRHDT and CDR2 FYEKMQ come from the germline V gene (reference sequence). The CDR3 loop spans 15 amino acids. V was clipped by 5 bases and J by 0 bases, with 11 bases between them. CDR3 DNA sequence: TGTGCCAGCAGCCAGTACCGACTAGCCAAAAACATTCAGTACTTC. Residues: CASSQYRLAKNIQYF.

This chain links TRBV29-1 with TRBJ2-7, with TRBD2 identical over 12 bases. The CDR3 spans 16 residues. Per the germline V gene, CDR1 is SQVTM and CDR2 is ANQGSEA. The trim removed 4 bases at V and 1 base at J, leaving 8 bases unmatched. The CDR3 bases are TGCAGCGTTGCTGGCGTGCTAGCGGGAGGGTCCTACGAGCAGTACTTC. Encoded protein: CSVAGVLAGGSYEQYF.

The rearrangement joins TRBV5-1 to TRBJ2-5, with a weak D call TRBD2 (5 bases). There are 15 residues in the CDR3. Trimming left V 4 bases short and J 8 bases short, with 21 bases between. Looked up from germline, CDR1 is SGHRS and CDR2 is YFSETQ. Here the CDR3 reads CASSTGHLGPGTQYF. The CDR3 DNA reads as TGCGCCAGCAGCACTGGCCATCTAGGCCCGGGAACCCAGTACTTC.

This clone appeared once. The chain recombines TRBV18 with TRBJ2-5; D gene ambiguous. V lost 3 bases and J lost 0, with 5 bases in between. The CDR3 runs 13 residues. CDR1 KGHSH and CDR2 LQKENI come from the germline V gene. The CDR3 sequence is CASSPRNQETQYF. CDR3 nucleotides: TGTGCCAGCTCACCCAGGAACCAAGAGACCCAGTACTTC.

V gene TRBV18 combines with J gene TRBJ2-1; 10 bases agree with TRBD2. Germline V gene sequence: CDR1 KGHSH, CDR2 LQKENI. The V gene end was trimmed by 1 base and the J gene end by 7 bases; junction bases not matched to a gene: 7. This CDR3 contains 16 residues. CDR3 in DNA: TGTGCCAGCTCACCACTTCAAGCGGGAGGGCAGAATGAGCAGTTCTTC. Translating it yields CASSPLQAGGQNEQFF.

The chain couples TRBV4-1 to TRBJ2-5, with a possible D match to TRBD2 (6 bases). This CDR3 is 14 amino acids long. CDR1 is MGHRA, CDR2 YSYEKL, per germline. The ends were cut back, 1 base at V and 4 bases at J, with 10 bases in the middle. CDR3 DNA sequence: TGCGCCAGCAGCCAAGTCGACGGGGGAGAGACCCAGTACTTC. Its translation: CASSQVDGGETQYF.